Listed below are T cell receptor beta chains from one sample, sequenced in a study of T-cell memory formation after mild COVID-19. TCRdb itself ran the 5' RACE reads through MiXCR, one entry per CDR3 protein. The repertoire consists of 85,000 to 120,000 distinct CDR3 sequences, with 15% to 20% occurring once and the leading ten covering 28%. Sequencing was carried out using PBMCs or a T cell subset sorted from them (not recorded which). These receptors came from an adult woman who had mild COVID-19 (a few samples of this study predate the infection). Cell type and time point are not known. The conserved cysteine and the conserved F or W are not part of the CDR3 here. The D gene is left open where the match is weak.

j_call	d_call	v_call	cdr3_aa
TRBJ2-7	NA	TRBV5-1	ASYPVGSGTYEQY
TRBJ2-7	TRBD1	TRBV12-3/TRBV12-4	ASLRTGGDGQY
TRBJ2-7	NA	TRBV5-1	ASSTNSYEQY
TRBJ2-3	TRBD1	TRBV7-6	ASSLPLTGFDTDTQY
TRBJ2-5	NA	TRBV6-5	ASSTFGELQETQY
TRBJ2-3	NA	TRBV9	ASSVGQLTDTQY
TRBJ2-6	NA	TRBV29-1	SVEDKMHVLT
TRBJ2-3	NA	TRBV23-1	ASSQLTKHSGNSTIPTDTQY
TRBJ1-5	NA	TRBV27	ASSLLGENQPQH
TRBJ2-7	TRBD1	TRBV7-3	ASSRDRASYEQY
TRBJ2-3	TRBD2	TRBV19	ASSRLAGGIDTQY
TRBJ1-6	NA	TRBV7-6	ASSLLIGSPLH
TRBJ2-5	TRBD1	TRBV7-8	ASSPGRFLIGQGAGTQY
TRBJ2-7	TRBD2	TRBV20-1	SARETSDYEQY
TRBJ2-7	NA	TRBV4-1	ASSQGIPYEQY
TRBJ1-3	TRBD1	TRBV27	ASSLNEGAHSGNTIY
TRBJ2-7	TRBD2	TRBV4-3	ASSQDRLAGGLSSYEQY
TRBJ1-1	NA	TRBV25-1	ASSEGENTEAF
TRBJ2-1	NA	TRBV4-2	ASSLNTDEQF
TRBJ1-1	NA	TRBV7-9	ASSGDSGTEAF
TRBJ2-1	NA	TRBV6-4	ASSDRDNNEQF
TRBJ2-3	NA	TRBV7-3	ASSSTGTSTDTQY